This T cell receptor (beta chain) is from a study of blood T cell repertoires in COVID-19. The germline V gene encodes CDR1 KGHDR and CDR2 SFDVKD. This CDR3 has 14 amino acids. The ends lost 9 bases at V and 6 bases at J; junction bases unmatched: 5. In the source study's methods: Estimated nucleated cell counts came from reference gene primer amplification. The protocol was immunoSEQ multiplex PCR, while the TCRdb copy is restricted to in-frame clones and leaves out a portion. That table gives V, J and clone size, and the DNA gave D and trimming. The sample lists roughly 410,000 clones; about 88% were seen once.

The receptor was derived from a woman aged 40 to 49 with COVID-19, enrolled during active disease. The sequencing input was peripheral blood. This chain links TRBV24-1 with TRBJ2-2, with 11 positions matching TRBD1. The CDR3, as DNA: TGTGCCACCCGGACAGGGGGCATCTCCGGGGAGCTGTTTTTT. It codes for CATRTGGISGELFF.